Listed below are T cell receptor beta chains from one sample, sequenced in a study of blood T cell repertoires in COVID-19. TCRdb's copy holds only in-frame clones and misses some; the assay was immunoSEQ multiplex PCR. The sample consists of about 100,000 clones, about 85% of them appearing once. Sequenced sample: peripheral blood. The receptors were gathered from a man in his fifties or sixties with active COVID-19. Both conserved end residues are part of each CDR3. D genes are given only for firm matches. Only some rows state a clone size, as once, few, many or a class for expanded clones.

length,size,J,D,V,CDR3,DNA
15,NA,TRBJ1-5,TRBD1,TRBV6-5,CASSNQGAKREPQHF,TGTGCCAGCAGTAATCAGGGGGCAAAAAGAGAGCCCCAGCATTTT
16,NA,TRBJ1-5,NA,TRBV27,CASSLGPGFSNQPQHF,TGTGCCAGCAGTTTAGGGCCAGGATTTAGCAATCAGCCCCAGCATTTT
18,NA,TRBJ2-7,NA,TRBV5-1,CASSLRVLDGGRSYEQYF,TGCGCCAGCAGCTTGCGGGTCCTTGATGGGGGGAGGTCGTACGAGCAGTACTTC
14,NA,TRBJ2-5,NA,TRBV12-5,CASGLRVRGETQYF,TGTGCTAGTGGTCTCAGGGTTAGGGGAGAGACCCAGTACTTC
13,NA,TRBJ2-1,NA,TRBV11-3,CASSARLAQEQFF,TGTGCCAGCAGCGCCCGTTTAGCCCAGGAGCAGTTCTTC
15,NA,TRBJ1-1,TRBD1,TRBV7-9,CASSLRSGGVTEAFF,TGTGCCAGCAGCTTACGGTCAGGGGGTGTGACTGAAGCTTTCTTT
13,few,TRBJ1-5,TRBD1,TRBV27,CASSWTGNQPQHF,TGTGCCAGCAGTTGGACAGGGAATCAGCCCCAGCATTTT
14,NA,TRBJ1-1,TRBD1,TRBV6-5,CASSRGRRNTEAFF,TGTGCCAGCAGCAGGGGGCGCCGGAACACTGAAGCTTTCTTT
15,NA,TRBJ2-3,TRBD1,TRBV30,CAWSVGRGPTDTQYF,TGTGCCTGGAGTGTAGGCAGGGGGCCCACAGATACGCAGTATTTT
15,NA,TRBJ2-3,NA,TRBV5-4,CASSLGFGGTDTQYF,TGTGCCAGCAGCTTGGGGTTTGGGGGGACAGATACGCAGTATTTT
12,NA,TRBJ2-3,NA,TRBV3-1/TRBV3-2,CASSQGQDTQYF,TGTGCCAGCAGTCAAGGTCAGGATACGCAGTATTTT
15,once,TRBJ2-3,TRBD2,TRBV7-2,CASSSTAGGGDTQYF,TGTGCCAGCAGCTCTACCGCGGGGGGGGGAGATACGCAGTATTTT
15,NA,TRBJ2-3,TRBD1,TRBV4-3,CASSQVWARGDTQYF,TGCGCCAGCAGCCAAGTTTGGGCCAGGGGGGATACGCAGTATTTT
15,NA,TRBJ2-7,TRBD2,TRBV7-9,CASSPGGPNSYEQYF,TGTGCCAGCAGCCCGGGGGGGCCTAACTCCTACGAGCAGTACTTC
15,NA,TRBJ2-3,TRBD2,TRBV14,CASSQDGTRADTQYF,TGTGCCAGCAGCCAAGATGGGACTAGAGCAGATACGCAGTATTTT
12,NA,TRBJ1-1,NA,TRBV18,CASSPRDTEAFF,TGTGCCAGCTCACCGAGGGACACTGAAGCTTTCTTT
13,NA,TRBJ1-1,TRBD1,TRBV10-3,CAITGTGGTEAFF,TGTGCCATCACAGGGACAGGGGGTACTGAAGCTTTCTTT
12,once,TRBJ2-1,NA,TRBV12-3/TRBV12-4,CASSLGGRDPFF,TGTGCCAGCAGTTTAGGAGGTCGTGATCCCTTCTTC
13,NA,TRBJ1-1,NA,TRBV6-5,CASNGQGMTEAFF,TGTGCCAGCAACGGGCAGGGAATGACTGAAGCTTTCTTT
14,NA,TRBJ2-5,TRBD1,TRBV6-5,CASSRDRGQETQYF,TGTGCCAGCAGTAGAGACAGGGGGCAAGAGACCCAGTACTTC
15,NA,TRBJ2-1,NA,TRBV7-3,CASSLMGGASDEQFF,TGTGCCAGCAGCTTAATGGGCGGGGCTAGCGATGAGCAGTTCTTC
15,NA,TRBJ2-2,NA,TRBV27,CASSLVGGAPGELFF,TGTGCCAGCAGTTTAGTGGGGGGAGCCCCCGGGGAGCTGTTTTTT
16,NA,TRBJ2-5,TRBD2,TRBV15,CATRGSTSGGQETQYF,TGTGCCACCAGGGGATCGACTAGCGGGGGGCAAGAGACCCAGTACTTC
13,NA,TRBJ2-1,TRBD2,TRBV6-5,CAARAGVINEQFF,TGTGCCGCAAGAGCGGGGGTAATCAATGAGCAGTTCTTC
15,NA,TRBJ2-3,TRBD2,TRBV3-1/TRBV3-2,CASSRRLAGYDTQYF,TGTGCCAGCAGCCGCAGACTAGCGGGTTACGATACGCAGTATTTT
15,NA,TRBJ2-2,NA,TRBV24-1,CATSDVGGPVGELFF,TGTGCCACCAGTGATGTGGGGGGGCCGGTCGGGGAGCTGTTTTTT
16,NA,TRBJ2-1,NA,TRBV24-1,CATSDSGKSSYNEQFF,TGTGCCACCAGTGATTCAGGGAAAAGCTCCTACAATGAGCAGTTCTTC
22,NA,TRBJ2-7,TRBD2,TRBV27,CASSRCTPPSGSGGALSYEQYF,TGTGCCAGCAGTCGATGTACGCCCCCTTCCGGAAGCGGGGGGGCCCTCTCCTACGAGCAGTACTTC
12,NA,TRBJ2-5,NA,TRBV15,CATSRDRRTQYF,TGTGCCACCAGCAGAGATAGGAGGACCCAGTACTTC
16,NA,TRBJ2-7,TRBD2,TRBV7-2,CASSLTSGGAFHEQYF,TGTGCCAGCAGCCTCACTAGCGGGGGGGCTTTCCACGAGCAGTACTTC
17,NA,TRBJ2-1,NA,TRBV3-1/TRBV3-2,CASSQDRTGRSYNEQFF,TGTGCCAGCAGCCAAGATCGAACAGGGAGATCCTACAATGAGCAGTTCTTC
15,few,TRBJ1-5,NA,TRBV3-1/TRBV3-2,CASSQGLYSNQPQHF,TGTGCCAGCAGCCAGGGCCTTTATAGCAATCAGCCCCAGCATTTT